This entry lists 17 T cell receptor beta chains sequenced from one sample in a study of blood T cell repertoires in COVID-19. Some clones are missing from TCRdb's copy, which holds only in-frame ones; the method was immunoSEQ multiplex PCR. Counted here are 68,000 or so clones, more than 65% occurring once; the ten biggest clones make up approximately 9.3%. The sequencing sample was made of peripheral blood. The source is a woman between 45 and 65 years old with acute or convalescent COVID-19.

This clone has more than one count but fewer than ten. The J gene is TRBJ1-5, the V gene TRBV27, with no clear D. With 6 bases removed from V and 4 bases from J, the gap between germline ends came to 16 bases. In germline, CDR1 is MNHEY, CDR2 SMNVEV (reference sequence). CDR3 length: 15 amino acids. The CDR3 nucleotides read TGTGCCAGCAGCAGTTTATCCCCAGAAAATCAGCCCCAGCATTTT. This translates into CASSSLSPENQPQHF.

In DNA, the CDR3 is TGTGCTAGTGGTGCTAGCGGACAAGAGACCCAGTACTTC. Translated: CASGASGQETQYF. The chain employs TRBV12-5 and TRBJ2-5, with 7 bases aligning to TRBD2. The CDR3 is 13 amino acids. V lost 5 bases to trimming and J lost 2 bases; unmatched junction nucleotides: 2. Germline V lookup: CDR1 LGHNT, CDR2 FRNRAP.

The rearrangement uses TRBV6-5 and TRBJ2-5; TRBD1 is a possible D gene (6 bases). Trimming removed 2 bases at V and 4 bases at J, with 14 bases between. The CDR3 runs to 15 residues. Germline values: CDR1 MNHEY, CDR2 SVGAGI. CDR3 sequence reads: CASSYAGVRVETQYF. In DNA form, the CDR3 reads TGTGCCAGCAGTTACGCAGGGGTGAGAGTAGAGACCCAGTACTTC.

The V call is TRBV5-1, the J call TRBJ2-3; 10 bases are a match to TRBD2. The germline gives CDR1 SGHRS, CDR2 YFSETQ. The CDR3 extends over 14 amino acids. With V trimmed by 7 bases and J by 0 bases, 2 bases remained unmatched. CDR3 coding DNA: TGCGCCAGCGCACTAGCGGGGAGCACAGATACGCAGTATTTT. Translation gives CASALAGSTDTQYF.

The V gene is TRBV10-3, the J gene TRBJ1-6, with a tentative D call TRBD1 (5 bases). The germline V and J ends were trimmed by 7 bases and 7 bases, with 11 bases remaining between them. The CDR3 contains 13 residues. CDR1 is ENHRY, CDR2 SYGVKD, per germline. CDR3: CAIKGQLNSPLHF. In nucleotides, the CDR3 is TGTGCCATCAAAGGACAACTAAATTCACCCCTCCACTTT.

As DNA, the CDR3 is TGCGCCAGCAGCTTGGAGAAGGGGGGGCGCTACAATGAGCAGTTCTTC. As protein: CASSLEKGGRYNEQFF. The genes are TRBV5-1 and TRBJ2-1; TRBD2 is a possible D gene (7 bases). CDR1 SGHRS and CDR2 YFSETQ come from the germline V gene. Trimming removed 0 bases at V and 3 bases at J, with 13 bases between. CDR3 size: 16 residues.

The chain couples TRBV5-1 to TRBJ1-2; a possible D gene is TRBD1 (5 bases). Germline V CDR1 and CDR2: SGHRS, YFSETQ. Trimming left V 4 bases short and J 7 bases short, with 17 bases between. The CDR3 is 14 amino acids. The DNA of the CDR3 is TGCGCCAGCAGCACCCGGGGGGGGGATTCTGGCTACACCTTC. Translated, it gives CASSTRGGDSGYTF.

The J gene is TRBJ2-1, the V gene TRBV24-1, with 9 bases matching TRBD2. There are 17 residues in the CDR3. From germline, CDR1 is KGHDR and CDR2 SFDVKD. Trimming at V came to 5 bases and at J to 6 bases, leaving 13 bases not matched to a gene. The CDR3 nucleotides read TGTGCCACCAGTGCGACTCCGGGGCGGGAGGGATTCAATGAGCAGTTCTTC. This sequence encodes CATSATPGREGFNEQFF.

This chain connects TRBV4-2 to TRBJ2-2; the match to TRBD2 covers 7 bases. The CDR3 is made up of 17 amino acids. From germline, CDR1 is LGHNA and CDR2 YNFKEQ. V lost 0 bases, J lost 2 bases, and 6 bases stayed unmatched. The CDR3 spells CASSQDSGTTNTGELFF. The CDR3 coding sequence is TGTGCCAGCAGCCAAGATTCAGGGACTACCAACACCGGGGAGCTGTTTTTT.

V and J are TRBV5-6 and TRBJ2-7; no firm D call. Germline CDR1 SGHDT, CDR2 YYEEEE. The CDR3 is made up of 13 amino acids. Trimming removed 0 bases from V and 1 base from J, with 5 bases in between. The DNA for the CDR3 is TGTGCCAGCAGCTTGGGGCAGTCCTACGAGCAGTACTTC. Translation: CASSLGQSYEQYF. The variable domain in full, completed from reference TRBV5-6 and TRBJ2-7, reads DAGVTQSPTHLIKTRGQQVTLRCSPKSGHDTVSWYQQALGQGPQFIFQYYEEEERQRGNFPDRFSGHQFPNYSSELNVNALLLGDSALYLCASSLGQSYEQYFGPGTRLTVT.

The chain combines TRBV4-2 with TRBJ1-2, with D uncertain. The V end lost 0 bases, the J end lost 3 bases, and 14 bases lay between the germline ends. Germline CDR1 and CDR2: LGHNA and YNFKEQ. The CDR3 has 16 amino acids. CDR3 loop: CASSQEPGVQYYGYTF. CDR3 DNA: TGTGCCAGCAGCCAAGAACCCGGGGTTCAATACTATGGCTACACCTTC.

The V call is TRBV2, the J call TRBJ1-1; perhaps TRBD1 as D (5 bases). The CDR3 consists of 14 residues. CDR1 SNHLY and CDR2 FYNNEI come from the germline V gene. The V gene lost 4 bases and the J gene lost 0 bases, with 9 bases spanning the gap. This CDR3 is CASSAQGMNTEAFF. Here the CDR3 DNA reads TGTGCCAGCAGTGCCCAGGGAATGAACACTGAAGCTTTCTTT.

The rearrangement joins TRBV6-5 to TRBJ1-1; 8 positions match TRBD1. The CDR3 runs 14 residues. The trim removed 6 bases at V and 10 bases at J, leaving 13 bases unmatched. Germline CDR1 is MNHEY and CDR2 is SVGAGI. The CDR3 DNA sequence: TGTGCCAGCAGCGCCGACAGGGGTCGAGGGGGAGCTTTCTTT. As protein: CASSADRGRGGAFF.

V is TRBV7-6 and J is TRBJ2-3; TRBD2 is a possible D gene (7 bases). CDR1 and CDR2 (germline): SGHVS, FNYEAQ. V was cut by 2 bases and J by 7 bases, with 13 bases left in between. This CDR3 region has 14 residues. The CDR3 DNA reads TGTGCCAGCAGCTTAAACGGGGGGACAAATACGCAGTATTTT. Translated, it gives CASSLNGGTNTQYF.

A note on this clone: Sequence at one end of the junction differs from germline and may be a read error. The gene calls are TRBV20-1 and TRBJ1-2; tentative D call: TRBD1 (5 bases). This CDR3 has 9 residues. Germline lookup yields CDR1 DFQATT and CDR2 SNEGSKA (reference sequence). The CDR3 loop reads CSAGPGSGF. The CDR3 nucleotides read TGCAGTGCTGGTCCAGGGTCAGGCTTC.

The chain combines TRBV4-1 with TRBJ1-1, with TRBD1 matching 10 bases. V lost 3 bases, J lost 11 bases, and 6 bases stayed unmatched. The CDR3 is 13 residues long. Germline CDR1 MGHRA, CDR2 YSYEKL. The CDR3 sequence: CASSHPGDRGAFF. Here the CDR3 DNA reads TGCGCCAGCAGCCACCCCGGGGACAGGGGTGCTTTCTTT.

A few counts support this clone. The rearrangement joins TRBV27 to TRBJ2-7; TRBD1 might be the D (5 bases). V dropped 8 bases and J dropped 6 bases, with 17 bases sitting between them. The CDR3 is made up of 13 amino acids. Germline lookup yields CDR1 MNHEY and CDR2 SMNVEV (reference sequence). The CDR3: CASRAARVGEQYF. The CDR3 bases are TGTGCCAGCCGGGCGGCCAGGGTAGGCGAGCAGTACTTC.